This T cell receptor (beta chain) came from a study of cytomegalovirus exposure and HLA in healthy donors. The donors were part of the validation cohort, which consisted of approximately 110 subjects and was separate from the first cohort of several hundred subjects. Study observations and caveats: That first-cohort TCR clusters tended to co-occur in the 120 or so validation repertoires was found in a later analysis. Researchers catalogued roughly 170 TCR beta chains as cytomegalovirus-associated.

A remark on this clone: The antigen remains unidentified.

Here immunoSEQ multiplex PCR was the method, and the copy in TCRdb shows in-frame clones only, minus some. This sample has over 60,000 clones, with 85% to 95% found just once. The germline CDR1 and CDR2 sequences are MNHNS and SASEGT. The CDR3 spans 11 residues. Trimming cost V 7 bases and J 2 bases, with 6 bases left between them. The receptor was isolated from a young man in good health and CMV-seropositive. The V and J genes are TRBV6-1 and TRBJ2-7; D is unclear. Sequences were obtained from PBMCs. The CDR3 region has the DNA TGTGCCAGCATTTCGGCCTACGAGCAGTACTTC. This translates into CASISAYEQYF.